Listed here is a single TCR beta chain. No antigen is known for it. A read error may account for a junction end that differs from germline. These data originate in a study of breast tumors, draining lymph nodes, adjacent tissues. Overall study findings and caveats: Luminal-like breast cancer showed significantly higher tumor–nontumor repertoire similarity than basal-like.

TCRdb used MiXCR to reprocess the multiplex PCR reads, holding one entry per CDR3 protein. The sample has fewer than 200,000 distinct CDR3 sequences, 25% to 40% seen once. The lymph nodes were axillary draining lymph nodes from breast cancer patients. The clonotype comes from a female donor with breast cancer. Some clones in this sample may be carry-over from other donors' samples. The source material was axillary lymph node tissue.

The CDR3 DNA reads as TGCGCCAGCAGCTTAGATGTGCCACCTGCTAACTATGGCTACGCCTTC. Amino acid sequence: CASSLDVPPANYGYAF. V usage is TRBV11-2 and J usage is TRBJ1-2; D is unclear. The CDR3 spans 16 residues. The germline V gene has CDR1 SGHAT and CDR2 FQNNGV.